Following are 15 T cell receptor beta chains from one sample sequenced in a study of regulatory T cells in long-lasting Graves disease. Time point defined: newly diagnosed GD, antithyroid drugs for less than 3 months. The authors made the TCR library using RNA they extracted from PBMCs. To make TCR beta libraries, researchers used iRepertoire HTBI primers and Arm-PCR of CDR3 regions. TCRdb itself ran the multiplex PCR reads through MiXCR, one entry per CDR3 protein. The table records about 330,000 distinct CDR3 sequences, roughly 16% of them present only once. Another study also made use of these data, one on T cells in Graves' hyperthyroidism and ophthalmopathy.

Sequencing was performed on peripheral blood mononuclear cells (PBMCs), taken at new diagnosis, from a patient treated with antithyroid drugs. The receptors originated from a young woman with Graves disease.

This clonotype was observed a few times. The chain uses TRBV15 and TRBJ2-7; D not certain. V lost 0 bases, J lost 6 bases, and 6 bases lay in between. The CDR3 length is 12 residues. The germline V gene has CDR1 LNHNV and CDR2 YYDKDF (reference sequence). CDR3 DNA: TGTGCCACCAGCAGAGATGTTGGCGAGCAGTACTTC. Its translation is CATSRDVGEQYF.

This chain joins TRBV5-1 and TRBJ2-2; 12 nucleotides agree with TRBD1. Germline lookup yields CDR1 SGHRS and CDR2 YFSETQ. This CDR3 contains 15 residues. J was trimmed by 5 bases and V by 4 bases; bases with no gene match: 3. CDR3 region: CASSPGQGATGELFF. For the CDR3, the DNA is TGCGCCAGCAGCCCGGGACAGGGGGCAACCGGGGAGCTGTTTTTT.

This clonotype was observed a few times. V gene TRBV15 combines with J gene TRBJ2-1; 9 bases are shared with TRBD1. Trimming removed 0 bases from V and 2 bases from J; junction bases left unmatched: 2. The CDR3 length is 16 residues. Germline CDR1 reads LNHNV; CDR2 reads YYDKDF (reference sequence). This CDR3 is CATSRERQGAYNEQFF. The DNA for the CDR3 is TGTGCCACCAGCAGAGAAAGACAGGGGGCCTACAATGAGCAGTTCTTC.

V is TRBV4-1 and J is TRBJ1-3; D is undetermined. Germline CDR1 and CDR2: MGHRA and YSYEKL. The CDR3 extends over 15 amino acids. Trimming took off 1 base at V and 3 bases at J, with 10 bases between the two ends. For the CDR3, the DNA is TGCGCCAGCAGCCAAGTAATAGGAGGTGGAAACACCATATATTTT. Translated, it gives CASSQVIGGGNTIYF.

This clonotype was observed a handful of times. The V and J genes are TRBV27 and TRBJ1-2; perhaps TRBD1 as D (5 bases). The CDR3 is 15 amino acids. The germline V gene has CDR1 MNHEY and CDR2 SMNVEV (reference sequence). Trimming pared 3 bases from V and 1 base from J, leaving 12 bases between. As DNA, the CDR3 is TGTGCCAGCAGTTTCATCAGCGGGGGTAACTATGGCTACACCTTC. Encoded protein: CASSFISGGNYGYTF.

This clonotype was seen many times. As DNA, the CDR3 is TGTGCCAGCAGTGAGGAGGGGAACACTGAAGCTTTCTTT. It encodes CASSEEGNTEAFF. The chain has TRBV2 and TRBJ1-1; D is unresolved. The CDR3 sequence is 13 residues long. Germline CDR1 is SNHLY and CDR2 is FYNNEI. Deletions cut 3 bases from V and 1 base from J, with 6 bases between.

This clonotype occurred many times. The chain carries TRBV6-1 and TRBJ2-5, with 7 positions matching TRBD1. CDR3 length equals 15 residues. V lost 0 bases and J lost 1; bases outside the gene matches: 2. Germline V CDR1 and CDR2: MNHNS, SASEGT. The CDR3 sequence: CASSEAGQRQETQYF. Here the CDR3 DNA reads TGTGCCAGCAGTGAAGCGGGACAGCGCCAAGAGACCCAGTACTTC.

A few counts support this clonotype. In DNA, the CDR3 is TGTGCCAGCAGCCAAGAGGCGGCGGTAGCCAAAAACATTCAGTACTTC. It yields the protein CASSQEAAVAKNIQYF. The V gene is TRBV4-2, the J gene TRBJ2-4; D gene uncertain. This CDR3 comprises 16 residues. Per the germline V gene, CDR1 is LGHNA and CDR2 is YNFKEQ. Between the trimmed V and J ends, which lost 0 bases and 0 bases, there was a span of 9 bases.

In its sample, this clonotype was seen many times. In nucleotides, the CDR3 is TGTGCCAGCAGTTTCCAGCGGGAGACAGATACGCAGTATTTT. Encoded protein: CASSFQRETDTQYF. The chain joins TRBV28 to TRBJ2-3; 8 bases line up with TRBD2. With 3 bases clipped from V and 3 bases from J, the junction kept 2 bases outside the gene matches. Germline V gene data show CDR1 as MDHEN and CDR2 as SYDVKM. The CDR3 spans 14 residues.

Worth noting for this clonotype: Because the CDR3 is missing its conserved closing phenylalanine or tryptophan, this is likely a read error. CDR3 DNA: TGTGCCAGCAGTATAAGCGGGGACGTCTTTAGTACGCAGTATGTT. Translating it yields CASSISGDVFSTQYV. V usage is TRBV11-2 and J usage is TRBJ2-3; 7 positions agree with TRBD2. V lost 6 bases to trimming and J lost 8 bases; unmatched junction nucleotides: 14. CDR1 and CDR2 from the germline V gene are SGHAT and FQNNGV. The CDR3 consists of 15 residues.

This clonotype was detected a few times. The genes are TRBV29-1 and TRBJ2-1; possible D gene TRBD1, 5 bases. Germline CDR1 SQVTM, CDR2 ANQGSEA. The CDR3 extends over 16 amino acids. V was shortened by 0 bases and J by 3 bases, with 15 bases between the two germline ends. In DNA form, the CDR3 reads TGCAGCGTTGAAGATCTCTCAGGGCTCAACTACAATGAGCAGTTCTTC. It yields the protein CSVEDLSGLNYNEQFF.

This clonotype came up many times. V is TRBV2 and J is TRBJ2-5; 8 bases agree with TRBD1. The CDR3 consists of 19 residues. Germline-derived CDR1 and CDR2 are SNHLY and FYNNEI. V gave up 2 bases and J gave up 1 base; unmatched junction bases: 15. The CDR3 bases are TGTGCCAGCAGTGAACTCTCAGGGGGCCTTTTAGCGCTCCAAGAGACCCAGTACTTC. The encoded protein is CASSELSGGLLALQETQYF. The full variable domain, in which reference TRBV2 and TRBJ2-5 provide the parts outside the CDR3, is EPEVTQTPSHQVTQMGQEVILRCVPISNHLYFYWYRQILGQKVEFLVSFYNNEISEKSEIFDDQFSVERPDGSNFTLKIRSTKLEDSAMYFCASSELSGGLLALQETQYFGPGTRLLVL.

About this clonotype itself: This may be a read error: a much more frequent sequence differs by one nucleotide. This chain uses TRBV5-1 with TRBJ2-7; weak D call: TRBD2 (6 bases). This CDR3 has 14 amino acids. Germline CDR1 reads SGHRS; CDR2 reads YFSETQ. The CDR3 sequence is CAGSLEGRPYEQYF. CDR3 nucleotides: TGCGCCGGCAGCTTGGAGGGCAGGCCGTACGAGCAGTACTTC.

In its sample, this clonotype was seen a few times. The chain carries TRBV6-1 and TRBJ2-3; 8 bases match TRBD2. The germline gives CDR1 MNHNS, CDR2 SASEGT. Germline trimming cut 2 bases from V and 4 bases from J; bases unmatched to any gene: 5. The CDR3 is 15 amino acids. CDR3 sequence (DNA): TGTGCCAGCAGTGAAACGGGGGGGCTCGCAGATACGCAGTATTTT. It encodes CASSETGGLADTQYF.

The V gene is TRBV7-2, the J gene TRBJ2-5; no clear D. Germline-derived CDR1 and CDR2 are SGHTA and FQGNSA. The CDR3 loop spans 13 amino acids. V was cut by 5 bases and J by 5 bases, with 12 bases left in between. The CDR3 DNA reads TGTGCCAGCAGCCCTCATCAGATGGAGACCCAGTACTTC. Protein product: CASSPHQMETQYF.